This entry lists 7 T cell receptor beta chains sequenced from one sample in a study of T cells in Graves' hyperthyroidism and ophthalmopathy. TCR beta CDR3 regions were amplified from RNA. The HTBI primer set was used in a first-round RT-PCR of the TCR CDR3. TCRdb itself ran the multiplex PCR reads through MiXCR, one entry per CDR3 protein. The profile shows approximately 600,000 distinct CDR3 sequences, more than 11% of them singletons. The specimen was blood. These receptors originate from a woman between 25 and 40 years old with Graves' hyperthyroidism that later progressed to Graves' ophthalmopathy.

Remarks on this clonotype: This may be a read error, as it is one base from a much larger clone. This sequence joins TRBV30 and TRBJ2-2; D may be TRBD1 (6 bases). CDR1 is GTSNPN, CDR2 SVGIG, per germline (reference sequence). Trimming removed 4 bases at V and 3 bases at J, with 6 bases between. The CDR3 sequence is 12 residues long. The CDR3 coding sequence is TGTGCCTGGACAGGGGACACCGGGGAGCTGTTTTTT. It specifies CAWTGDTGELFF.

This clonotype was seen ten or more times. This chain links TRBV6-6 with TRBJ2-1; 14 bases fit TRBD2. V dropped 2 bases and J dropped 1; count of bases not matched to a gene: 1. CDR1 and CDR2 from the germline V gene are MNHNY and SVGAGI (reference sequence). There are 17 residues in the CDR3. CDR3 amino acids: CASSYRTSGRSYNEQFF. For the CDR3, the DNA is TGTGCCAGCAGTTACCGGACTAGCGGGAGGTCCTACAATGAGCAGTTCTTC.

This clonotype was seen at least ten times. The chain carries TRBV12-3 or TRBV12-4 and TRBJ2-3; tentative D call: TRBD1 (6 bases). V lost 2 bases and J 2 bases, leaving 14 bases between the germline ends. There are 16 residues in the CDR3. The CDR3 DNA reads as TGTGCCAGCAGTTTATTAACAGGGCAGACCACAGATACGCAGTATTTT. Residues: CASSLLTGQTTDTQYF.

This clonotype was observed many times. The chain couples TRBV4-3 to TRBJ1-3; D not certain. The CDR3 sequence is 17 residues long. Germline V lookup: CDR1 LGHNA, CDR2 YSLEER. The V end was cut by 0 bases, the J end by 4 bases, with 16 bases between. In nucleotides, the CDR3 is TGCGCCAGCAGCCAAGATCTCCCAGGTTCGACGGGAAACACCATATATTTT. Amino acids: CASSQDLPGSTGNTIYF.

The chain recombines TRBV5-1 with TRBJ1-1; 11 bases map to TRBD1. V lost 0 bases, J lost 4 bases, and 14 bases stayed unmatched. The CDR3 runs 19 residues. CDR1 SGHRS and CDR2 YFSETQ come from the germline V gene. The CDR3 sequence: CASSLAPSGTGGTGTEAFF. The CDR3 DNA reads as TGCGCCAGCAGCTTGGCCCCCTCCGGGACAGGGGGGACGGGCACTGAAGCTTTCTTT.

This clonotype occurred many times. V and J are TRBV7-8 and TRBJ1-2; perhaps TRBD1 as D (6 bases). Germline V gene lookup returns CDR1 SGHVS and CDR2 FQNEAQ. The V gene lost 5 bases and the J gene lost 0 bases, with 13 bases spanning the gap. The CDR3 has 15 amino acids. The CDR3 is CASSPGQLANYGYTF. CDR3 DNA sequence: TGTGCCAGCAGCCCCGGACAGCTTGCTAACTATGGCTACACCTTC. The full variable domain, with the rest looked up from reference TRBV7-8 and TRBJ1-2, is GAGVSQSPRYKVAKRGQDVALRCDPISGHVSLFWYQQALGQGPEFLTYFQNEAQLDKSGLPSDRFFAERPEGSVSTLKIQRTQQEDSAVYLCASSPGQLANYGYTFGSGTRLTVV.

This clonotype was seen repeatedly, ten times or more. The chain links TRBV7-9 to TRBJ2-7, with 7 bases that match TRBD1. This CDR3 has 16 residues. With V trimmed by 0 bases and J by 0 bases, 5 bases remained unmatched. Looked up from germline, CDR1 is SEHNR and CDR2 is FQNEAQ (reference sequence). The DNA of the CDR3 is TGTGCCAGCAGCTTAGCAGGGGGCCTGAGCTCCTACGAGCAGTACTTC. Translated: CASSLAGGLSSYEQYF.